One sample yielded the 24 T cell receptor beta chains listed below, sequenced in a study of cytomegalovirus exposure and HLA in healthy donors. Primers included in the PCR were 60 Vbeta and 13 Jbeta primers. Only in-frame clones appear in the TCRdb table, and some are missing; sequencing was by immunoSEQ multiplex PCR. Of around 80,000 clones in the sample, approximately 62% were seen once. The source material was PBMCs. These TCRs come from a male donor in good health and CMV-seropositive.

V usage is TRBV28 and J usage is TRBJ1-5, with 10 bases aligning to TRBD1. CDR1 MDHEN and CDR2 SYDVKM come from the germline V gene. J lost 4 bases, V lost 4 bases, and 7 bases had no gene match. The CDR3 extends over 16 amino acids. CDR3: CASSSARTGGNQPQHF. The DNA of the CDR3 is TGTGCCAGCAGTTCCGCCCGGACAGGGGGGAATCAGCCCCAGCATTTT.

This clone was detected a few times. J is TRBJ1-4 and V is TRBV30; no definite D call. V was shortened by 2 bases and J by 8 bases, with 9 bases between the two germline ends. CDR3 length: 12 residues. CDR1 is GTSNPN, CDR2 SVGIG, per germline (reference sequence). DNA for the CDR3: TGTGCCTGGAGTTACTGGGAGGAAAAACTGTTTTTT. It specifies CAWSYWEEKLFF.

This clone was seen a few times. The V call is TRBV9, the J call TRBJ1-3, with 7 bases that match TRBD1. Germline CDR1 reads SGDLS; CDR2 reads YYNGEE. This CDR3 is built from 19 residues. J was trimmed by 9 bases and V by 3 bases; bases with no gene match: 24. The CDR3 sequence is CASSEERGSTGARRGTIYF. DNA for the CDR3: TGTGCCAGCAGCGAGGAACGGGGTTCTACAGGGGCCCGACGGGGCACCATATATTTT.

V is TRBV9 and J is TRBJ1-2; D is unresolved. Trimming pared 0 bases from V and 8 bases from J, leaving 23 bases between. Germline V gene sequence: CDR1 SGDLS, CDR2 YYNGEE. The CDR3 extends over 17 amino acids. The DNA of the CDR3 is TGTGCCAGCAGCGTAGACCAGTCTGCCTCATCCTCCTCCGGCTACACCTTC. Its protein is CASSVDQSASSSSGYTF.

This chain links TRBV5-5 with TRBJ2-5; no reliable D call. The CDR3 is made up of 13 amino acids. Germline CDR1 and CDR2: SGHKS and YYEKEE (reference sequence). V gave up 0 bases and J gave up 4 bases, with 7 bases separating them. The CDR3 loop is CASSLGQSETQYF. CDR3 coding DNA: TGTGCCAGCAGCTTGGGCCAGTCAGAGACCCAGTACTTC.

This chain connects TRBV4-2 to TRBJ1-3, with D hard to call. The V end was cut by 4 bases, the J end by 4 bases, with 17 bases between. CDR1 and CDR2 from the germline V gene are LGHNA and YNFKEQ. This CDR3 is built from 16 residues. The CDR3 sequence: CASSPPSAVVGNTIYF. The CDR3 DNA reads as TGTGCCAGCAGCCCCCCTTCCGCAGTTGTAGGAAACACCATATATTTT.

The V and J genes are TRBV4-1 and TRBJ2-2; no reliable D call. The germline V gene has CDR1 MGHRA and CDR2 YSYEKL. The V end was cut by 4 bases, the J end by 8 bases, with 8 bases between. The CDR3 has 12 amino acids. As DNA, the CDR3 is TGCGCCAGCAGCCTCCCTCTTGGGGAGCTGTTTTTT. As protein: CASSLPLGELFF.

V and J are TRBV4-3 and TRBJ2-1; 7 bases are shared with TRBD2. This CDR3 is built from 15 residues. The V and J ends lost 3 bases and 8 bases, in that order; junction bases with no gene match: 10. The V gene's germline CDR1 is LGHNA and CDR2 YSLEER. The DNA of the CDR3 is TGCGCCAGCAGCCATCTCGGACTAGACGGAGATGAGCAGTTCTTC. Translated: CASSHLGLDGDEQFF.

V and J are TRBV28 and TRBJ2-5; maybe TRBD1 (6 bases). The V and J ends lost 1 base and 1 base respectively, with 13 bases between them. The germline V gene has CDR1 MDHEN and CDR2 SYDVKM. The CDR3 runs to 16 residues. The CDR3 coding sequence is TGTGCCAGCAGTTTATTAGGGGACACAGCCCAAGAGACCCAGTACTTC. Translating gives CASSLLGDTAQETQYF.

This sequence joins TRBV7-6 and TRBJ1-2; 11 nucleotides agree with TRBD1. The V gene's germline CDR1 is SGHVS and CDR2 FNYEAQ. The length of the CDR3 is 17 residues. Trimming took 0 bases from V and 5 from J; bases not matched to a gene: 8. The CDR3 loop is CASSLANWGTGGYGYTF. The CDR3 DNA follows: TGTGCCAGCAGCTTAGCGAATTGGGGGACAGGGGGATATGGCTACACCTTC.

The chain combines TRBV5-6 with TRBJ1-5; 9 bases line up with TRBD1. CDR1 and CDR2 from the germline V gene are SGHDT and YYEEEE. The V and J ends lost 3 bases and 4 bases, in that order; junction bases with no gene match: 5. This CDR3 spans 15 amino acids. The CDR3 sequence: CASSSGQGINQPQHF. DNA for the CDR3: TGTGCCAGCAGCTCGGGACAGGGTATAAATCAGCCCCAGCATTTT. Variable domain in full (rest from reference TRBV5-6 and TRBJ1-5): DAGVTQSPTHLIKTRGQQVTLRCSPKSGHDTVSWYQQALGQGPQFIFQYYEEEERQRGNFPDRFSGHQFPNYSSELNVNALLLGDSALYLCASSSGQGINQPQHFGDGTRLSIL.

The chain employs TRBV30 and TRBJ1-5, with D possibly matching TRBD1 (6 bases). The V end was cut by 8 bases, the J end by 2 bases, with 13 bases between. Looked up from germline, CDR1 is GTSNPN and CDR2 is SVGIG (reference sequence). The CDR3 totals 13 residues. The DNA for the CDR3 is TGTGCCGCTTCAGGGGAACGCAATCAGCCCCAGCATTTT. Protein sequence: CAASGERNQPQHF.

CDR3 DNA sequence: TGTGCCAGCAGACCCGGGACTAATCAAGAGACCCAGTACTTC. Translating it yields CASRPGTNQETQYF. The gene calls are TRBV7-6 and TRBJ2-5; TRBD2 matches 7 bases. CDR3 length: 14 amino acids. The J segment lost 2 bases and the V segment lost 6 bases, leaving 6 bases of the junction unmatched. Per germline, CDR1 SGHVS and CDR2 FNYEAQ. The full variable domain, with the rest looked up from reference TRBV7-6 and TRBJ2-5, is GAGVSQSPRYKVTKRGQDVALRCDPISGHVSLYWYRQALGQGPEFLTYFNYEAQQDKSGLPNDRFSAERPEGSISTLTIQRTEQRDSAMYRCASRPGTNQETQYFGPGTRLLVL.

This chain uses TRBV5-4 with TRBJ2-1; D is perhaps TRBD1 (6 bases). V lost 4 bases and J 5 bases, leaving 16 bases between the germline ends. CDR1 is SGHNT and CDR2 is YYREEE in the germline V gene (reference sequence). The CDR3 loop spans 15 amino acids. CDR3 bases: TGTGCCAGCAGCCCGACAGGCAATGCGGACAATGAGCAGTTCTTC. This encodes CASSPTGNADNEQFF.

V is TRBV7-3 and J is TRBJ1-6, with D possibly being TRBD1 (5 bases). V was cut by 6 bases and J by 1 base, with 25 bases left in between. CDR1 SGHTA and CDR2 FQGTGA come from the germline V gene. The CDR3 is made up of 20 amino acids. CDR3: CASRYGRWWGGSSYNSPLHF. The DNA of the CDR3 is TGTGCCAGCAGATACGGTCGATGGTGGGGGGGGAGTTCCTATAATTCACCCCTCCACTTT.

The chain joins TRBV7-8 to TRBJ2-7, with D unresolved. From germline, CDR1 is SGHVS and CDR2 FQNEAQ. There are 14 residues in the CDR3. Deletions cut 2 bases from V and 2 bases from J, with 10 bases between. The CDR3 sequence: CASSLSGIAYEQYF. As DNA, the CDR3 is TGTGCCAGCAGCTTATCAGGAATAGCCTACGAGCAGTACTTC.

The CDR3 nucleotides are TGTGCCAGCAGTTACCGTACAAGTTCTGGGGCCAACGTCCTGACTTTC. It translates to CASSYRTSSGANVLTF. The gene calls are TRBV6-6 and TRBJ2-6; D gene unclear. There are 16 residues in the CDR3. The germline CDR1 and CDR2 sequences are MNHNY and SVGAGI (reference sequence). V lost 2 bases and J 1 base, leaving 9 bases between the germline ends.

The sample holds a few counts of this clone. The chain carries TRBV7-9 and TRBJ1-1, with D tentatively TRBD1 (5 bases). V shed 3 bases and J shed 3 bases, with 14 bases lying between them. The CDR3 loop spans 15 amino acids. Germline V CDR1 and CDR2: SEHNR, FQNEAQ (reference sequence). The CDR3 coding sequence is TGTGCCAGCAGCTTGGGGGGTATGGGGGACACTGAAGCTTTCTTT. It codes for CASSLGGMGDTEAFF.

The gene calls are TRBV9 and TRBJ2-7; 8 bases match TRBD2. The CDR3 has 14 amino acids. Per germline, CDR1 SGDLS and CDR2 YYNGEE. With 5 bases clipped from V and 0 bases from J, the junction kept 4 bases outside the gene matches. The CDR3 DNA is TGTGCCAGCAGTAGCGGGGTTAGCTCCTACGAGCAGTACTTC. Translated: CASSSGVSSYEQYF.

By sample fraction, this clone is medium-sized. This chain uses TRBV5-1 with TRBJ1-1; TRBD1 might be the D (6 bases). CDR1 and CDR2 (germline): SGHRS, YFSETQ. CDR3 length equals 15 residues. Trimming stripped 0 bases from V and 4 bases from J, with 13 bases between. This chain's CDR3 is CASSLAGTQPTEAFF. CDR3 nucleotides: TGCGCCAGCAGCTTGGCCGGGACACAACCCACTGAAGCTTTCTTT.

The chain is built from TRBV5-1 and TRBJ2-1, with 8 bases identical to TRBD2. The CDR3 loop spans 14 amino acids. The V segment lost 5 bases and the J segment 6 bases; nucleotides outside the gene matches: 7. The germline gives CDR1 SGHRS, CDR2 YFSETQ. CDR3 sequence (DNA): TGCGCCAGCAGGAACGGGGGGGTATTCAATGAGCAGTTCTTC. This gives the protein CASRNGGVFNEQFF. The whole variable domain, remainder taken from reference TRBV5-1 and TRBJ2-1, is KAGVTQTPRYLIKTRGQQVTLSCSPISGHRSVSWYQQTPGQGLQFLFEYFSETQRNKGNFPGRFSGRQFSNSRSEMNVSTLELGDSALYLCASRNGGVFNEQFFGPGTRLTVL.

This clone was detected a few times. V is TRBV27 and J is TRBJ1-2; the match to TRBD1 covers 8 bases. CDR1 is MNHEY, CDR2 SMNVEV, per germline (reference sequence). CDR3 length: 16 amino acids. Trimming cost V 3 bases and J 7 bases; bases outside gene matches: 13. This CDR3 reads CASSFWQGAPSGGYTF. The CDR3 DNA reads as TGTGCCAGCAGTTTTTGGCAGGGGGCCCCCTCCGGTGGCTACACCTTC.

The rearrangement links TRBV5-1 to TRBJ1-2, with 11 positions matching TRBD1. CDR3 length: 13 amino acids. V was clipped by 4 bases and J by 6 bases; unmatched bases: 2. CDR1 is SGHRS and CDR2 is YFSETQ in the germline V gene. CDR3 region: CASSPGQGDGYTF. Written as DNA, the CDR3 is TGCGCCAGCAGCCCGGGACAGGGGGATGGCTACACCTTC. Full variable domain (remainder filled in from reference TRBV5-1 and TRBJ1-2): KAGVTQTPRYLIKTRGQQVTLSCSPISGHRSVSWYQQTPGQGLQFLFEYFSETQRNKGNFPGRFSGRQFSNSRSEMNVSTLELGDSALYLCASSPGQGDGYTFGSGTRLTVV.

This clone has more than one count but fewer than ten. Here the CDR3 reads CATSRGRDREVHGYTF. The CDR3 DNA follows: TGTGCCACCAGCAGAGGTCGGGACAGGGAGGTACATGGCTACACCTTC. The chain links TRBV15 to TRBJ1-2; the match to TRBD1 covers 9 bases. The CDR3 runs to 16 residues. After removal of 1 base from V and 6 bases from J, the junction contained 9 bases not matched to a gene. The germline gives CDR1 LNHNV, CDR2 YYDKDF (reference sequence).